This T cell receptor beta chain emerged from a study of blood T cell repertoires in COVID-19. Study-level background: Acute and convalescent COVID-19 samples came from the United States, Italy and Spain.

The CDR3 runs 16 residues. V trimming: 2 bases; J trimming: 1 base; junction bases outside the gene matches: 6. Germline values: CDR1 SGHTA, CDR2 FQGNSA. In the study's own analysis: Using reference gene primer amplification, nucleated cell counts were estimated. TCRdb keeps only in-frame clones here, not all; method: immunoSEQ multiplex PCR. V, J and clone size are taken as reported in that table, and D and trimming were inferred from the DNA itself. The sample holds 100,000 or so clones; approximately 82% are singletons and the top ten take over 7.5%. The rearrangement uses TRBV7-2 and TRBJ2-3; 7 nucleotides align to TRBD2. The origin of this receptor is a man in his fifties or sixties with active or convalescent COVID-19. Sequenced sample: peripheral blood. The CDR3 nucleotides read TGTGCCAGCAGCTTATGGGCGGGAGTGCGCACAGATACGCAGTATTTT. Amino acids: CASSLWAGVRTDTQYF.